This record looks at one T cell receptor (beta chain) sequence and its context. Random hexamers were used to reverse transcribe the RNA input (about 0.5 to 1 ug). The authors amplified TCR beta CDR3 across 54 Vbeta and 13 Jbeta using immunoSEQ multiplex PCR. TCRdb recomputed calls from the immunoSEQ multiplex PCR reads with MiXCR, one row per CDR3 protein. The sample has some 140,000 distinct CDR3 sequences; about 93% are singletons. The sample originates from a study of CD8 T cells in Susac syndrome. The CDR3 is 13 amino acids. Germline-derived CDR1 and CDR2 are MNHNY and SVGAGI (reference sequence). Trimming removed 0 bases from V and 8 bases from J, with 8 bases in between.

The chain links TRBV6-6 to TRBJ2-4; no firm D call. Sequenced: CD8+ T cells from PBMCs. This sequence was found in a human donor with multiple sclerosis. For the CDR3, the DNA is TGTGCCAGCAGTTACTCGAACCTGGACATTCAGTACTTC. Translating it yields CASSYSNLDIQYF.